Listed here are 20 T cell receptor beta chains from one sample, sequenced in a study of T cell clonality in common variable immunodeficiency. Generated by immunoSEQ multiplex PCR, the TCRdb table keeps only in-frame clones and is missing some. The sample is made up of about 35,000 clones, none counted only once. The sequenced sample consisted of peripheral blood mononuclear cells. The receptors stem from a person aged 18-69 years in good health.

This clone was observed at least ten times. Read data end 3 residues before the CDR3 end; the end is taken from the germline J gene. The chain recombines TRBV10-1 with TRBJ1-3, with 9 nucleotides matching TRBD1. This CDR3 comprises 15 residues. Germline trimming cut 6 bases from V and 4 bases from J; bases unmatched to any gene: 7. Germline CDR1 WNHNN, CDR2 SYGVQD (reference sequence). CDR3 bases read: TGCGCCAGCAGAGAACAGGGGGCGCGAGGAAACACC. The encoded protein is CASREQGARGNT. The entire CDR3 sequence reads CASREQGARGNTIYF.

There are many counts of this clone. CDR3 DNA, as far as it was read: TGCAGTGCTAGGGCCCGCCTTGGGGGGAGCAATCAGCCC. It is translated as CSARARLGGSNQP. The complete CDR3 reads CSARARLGGSNQPQHF. The chain combines TRBV20-1 with TRBJ1-5, with D maybe TRBD1 (5 bases). From the germline J gene comes the end of the CDR3, since the read stops 3 residues before it. Germline V gene data show CDR1 as DFQATT and CDR2 as SNEGSKA (reference sequence). There are 16 residues in the CDR3. Trimming pared 3 bases from V and 1 base from J, leaving 16 bases between.

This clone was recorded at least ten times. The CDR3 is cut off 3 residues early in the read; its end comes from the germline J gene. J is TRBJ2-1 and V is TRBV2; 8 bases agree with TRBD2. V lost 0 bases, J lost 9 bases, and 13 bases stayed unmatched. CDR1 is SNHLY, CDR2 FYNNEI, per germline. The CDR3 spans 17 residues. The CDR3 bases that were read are TGTGCCAGCAGTGAAGCGCTGTTGCTAGCGGGTATCGGTGAG. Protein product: CASSEALLLAGIGE. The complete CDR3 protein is CASSEALLLAGIGEQFF.

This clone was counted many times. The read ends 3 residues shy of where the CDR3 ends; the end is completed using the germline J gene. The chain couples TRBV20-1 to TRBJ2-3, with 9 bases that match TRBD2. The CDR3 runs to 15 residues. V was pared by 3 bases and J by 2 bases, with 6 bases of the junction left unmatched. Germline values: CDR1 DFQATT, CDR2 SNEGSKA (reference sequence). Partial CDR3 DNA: TGCAGTGCTAGGAGGCTAGCGGGACTCACAGATACG. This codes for CSARRLAGLTDT. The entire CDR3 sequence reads CSARRLAGLTDTQYF.

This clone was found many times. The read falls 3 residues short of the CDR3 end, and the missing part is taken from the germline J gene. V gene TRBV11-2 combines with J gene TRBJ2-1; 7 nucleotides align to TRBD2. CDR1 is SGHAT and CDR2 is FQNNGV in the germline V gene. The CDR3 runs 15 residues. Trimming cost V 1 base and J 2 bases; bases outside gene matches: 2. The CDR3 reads CASSLVGTTYNEQFF. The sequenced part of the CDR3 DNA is TGTGCCAGCAGCTTAGTTGGGACTACCTACAATGAG.

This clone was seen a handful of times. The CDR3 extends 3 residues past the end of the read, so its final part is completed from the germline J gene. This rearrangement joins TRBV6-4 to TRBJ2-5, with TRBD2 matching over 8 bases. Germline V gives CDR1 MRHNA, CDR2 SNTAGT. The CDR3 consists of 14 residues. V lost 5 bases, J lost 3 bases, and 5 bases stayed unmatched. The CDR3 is CASSLTSDEETQYF. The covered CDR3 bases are TGTGCCAGCAGTTTGACTAGCGACGAAGAGACC.

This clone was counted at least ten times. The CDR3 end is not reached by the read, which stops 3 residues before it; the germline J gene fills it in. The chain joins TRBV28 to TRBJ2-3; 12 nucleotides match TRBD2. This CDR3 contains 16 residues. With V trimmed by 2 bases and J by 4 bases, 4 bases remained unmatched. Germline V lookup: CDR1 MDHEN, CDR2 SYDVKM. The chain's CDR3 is CASSLTLAGGSDTQYF. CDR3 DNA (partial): TGTGCCAGCAGTTTAACTCTAGCGGGAGGGTCAGATACG.

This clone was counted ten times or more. The chain's CDR3 is CASVAVSGSLAYEQYF. The part of the CDR3 DNA that was read is TGTGCAAGCGTGGCGGTTAGCGGGAGCCTCGCCTACGAG. The genes are TRBV2 and TRBJ2-7, with 9 bases aligning to TRBD2. The read stops 3 residues short of the end of the CDR3; the missing end is completed from the germline J gene. CDR1 SNHLY and CDR2 FYNNEI come from the germline V gene. CDR3 length equals 16 residues.

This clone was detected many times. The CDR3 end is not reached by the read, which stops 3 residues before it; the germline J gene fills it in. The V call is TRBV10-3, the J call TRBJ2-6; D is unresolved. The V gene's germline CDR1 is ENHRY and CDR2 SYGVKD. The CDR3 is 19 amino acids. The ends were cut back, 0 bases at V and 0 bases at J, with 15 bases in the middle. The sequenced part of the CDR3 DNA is TGTGCCATCAGTGAGTCGACCGCAGGAATTAGCTCTGGGGCCAACGTC. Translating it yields CAISESTAGISSGANV. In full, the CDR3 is CAISESTAGISSGANVLTF.

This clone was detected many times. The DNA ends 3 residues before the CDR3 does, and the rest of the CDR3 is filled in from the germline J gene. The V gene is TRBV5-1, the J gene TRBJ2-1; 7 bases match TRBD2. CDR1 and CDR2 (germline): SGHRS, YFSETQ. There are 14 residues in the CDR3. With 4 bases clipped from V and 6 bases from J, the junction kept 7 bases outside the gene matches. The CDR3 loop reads CASSPELAGNEQFF. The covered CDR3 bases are TGCGCCAGCAGCCCTGAATTAGCGGGCAATGAG.

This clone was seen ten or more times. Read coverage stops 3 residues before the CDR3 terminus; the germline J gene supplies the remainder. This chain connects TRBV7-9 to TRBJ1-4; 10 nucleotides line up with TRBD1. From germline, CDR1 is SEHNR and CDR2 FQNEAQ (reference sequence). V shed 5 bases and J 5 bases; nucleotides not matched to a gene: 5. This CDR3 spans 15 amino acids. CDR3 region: CASSDRQGANEKLFF. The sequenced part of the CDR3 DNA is TGTGCCAGCAGCGACCGACAGGGGGCAAATGAAAAA.

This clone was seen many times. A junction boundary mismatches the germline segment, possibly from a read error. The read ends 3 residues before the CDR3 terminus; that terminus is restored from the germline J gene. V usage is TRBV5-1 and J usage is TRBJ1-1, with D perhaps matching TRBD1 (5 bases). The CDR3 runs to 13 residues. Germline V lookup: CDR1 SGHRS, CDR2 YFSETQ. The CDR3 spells CASRLDMNTEAFF. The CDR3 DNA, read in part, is TGCGCCAGCAGATTGGACATGAACACTGAA. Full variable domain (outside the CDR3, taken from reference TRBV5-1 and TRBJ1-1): KAGVTQTPRYLIKTRGQQVTLSCSPISGHRSVSWYQQTPGQGLQFLFEYFSETQRNKGNFPGRFSGRQFSNSRSEMNVSTLELGDSALYLCASRLDMNTEAFFGQGTRLTVV.

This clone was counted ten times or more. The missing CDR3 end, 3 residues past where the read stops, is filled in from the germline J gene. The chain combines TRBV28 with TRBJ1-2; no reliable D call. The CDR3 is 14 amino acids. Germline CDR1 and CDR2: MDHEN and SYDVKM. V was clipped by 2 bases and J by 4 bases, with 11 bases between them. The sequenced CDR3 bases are TGTGCCAGCAGTTTAGGAACGAAGGGCTATGGC. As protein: CASSLGTKGYG. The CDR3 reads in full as CASSLGTKGYGYTF.

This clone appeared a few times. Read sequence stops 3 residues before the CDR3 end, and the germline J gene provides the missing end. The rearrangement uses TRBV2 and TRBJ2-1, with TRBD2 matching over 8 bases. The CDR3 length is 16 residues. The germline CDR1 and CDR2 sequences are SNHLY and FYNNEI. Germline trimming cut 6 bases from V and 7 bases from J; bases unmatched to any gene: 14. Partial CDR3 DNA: TGTGCCAGCAGCCGAGACCTAGCGGGTGGTCTTAATGAG. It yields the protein CASSRDLAGGLNE. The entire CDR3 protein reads CASSRDLAGGLNEQFF.

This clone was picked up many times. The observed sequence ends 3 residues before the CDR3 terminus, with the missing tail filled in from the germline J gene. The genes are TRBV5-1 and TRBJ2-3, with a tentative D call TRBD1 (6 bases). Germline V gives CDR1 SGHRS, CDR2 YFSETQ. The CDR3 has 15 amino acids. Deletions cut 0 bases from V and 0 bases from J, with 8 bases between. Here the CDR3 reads CASSLEQGSTDTQYF. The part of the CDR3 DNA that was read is TGCGCCAGCAGCTTGGAGCAGGGGAGCACAGATACG.

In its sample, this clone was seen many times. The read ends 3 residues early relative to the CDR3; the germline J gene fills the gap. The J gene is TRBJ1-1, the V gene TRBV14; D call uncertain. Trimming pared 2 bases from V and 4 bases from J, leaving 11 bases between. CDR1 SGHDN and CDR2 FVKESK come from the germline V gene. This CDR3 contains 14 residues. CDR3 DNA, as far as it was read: TGTGCCAGCAGCCAATTAGCGGGTGTCACTGAA. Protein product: CASSQLAGVTE. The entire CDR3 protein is CASSQLAGVTEAFF.

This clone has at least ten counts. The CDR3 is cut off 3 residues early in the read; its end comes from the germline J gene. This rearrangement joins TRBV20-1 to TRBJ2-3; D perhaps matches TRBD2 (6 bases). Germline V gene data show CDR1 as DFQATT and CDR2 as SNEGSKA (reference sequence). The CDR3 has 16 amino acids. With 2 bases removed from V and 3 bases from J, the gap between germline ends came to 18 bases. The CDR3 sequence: CSARRAGTPGTDTQYF. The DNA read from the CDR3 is TGCAGTGCTAGAAGGGCGGGAACCCCTGGTACAGATACG.

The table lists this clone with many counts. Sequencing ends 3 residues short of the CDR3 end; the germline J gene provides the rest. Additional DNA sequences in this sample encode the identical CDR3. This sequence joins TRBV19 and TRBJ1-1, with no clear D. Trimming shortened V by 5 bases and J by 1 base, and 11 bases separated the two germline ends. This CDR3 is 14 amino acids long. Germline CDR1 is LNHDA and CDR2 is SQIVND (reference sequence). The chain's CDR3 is CASSLGRGNTEAFF. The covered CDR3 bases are TGTGCCAGTAGTCTAGGACGGGGGAACACTGAA.

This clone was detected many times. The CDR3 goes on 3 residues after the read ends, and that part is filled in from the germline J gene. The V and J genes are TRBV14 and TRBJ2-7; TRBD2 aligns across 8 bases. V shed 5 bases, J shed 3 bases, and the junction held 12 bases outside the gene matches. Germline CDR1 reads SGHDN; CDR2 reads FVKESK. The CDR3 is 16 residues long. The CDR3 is CASSKGYGTRVYEQYF. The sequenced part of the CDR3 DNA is TGTGCCAGCAGCAAAGGTTATGGGACTAGAGTCTACGAG. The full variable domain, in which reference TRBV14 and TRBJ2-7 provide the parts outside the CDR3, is EAGVTQFPSHSVIEKGQTVTLRCDPISGHDNLYWYRRVMGKEIKFLLHFVKESKQDESGMPNNRFLAERTGGTYSTLKVQPAELEDSGVYFCASSKGYGTRVYEQYFGPGTRLTVT.

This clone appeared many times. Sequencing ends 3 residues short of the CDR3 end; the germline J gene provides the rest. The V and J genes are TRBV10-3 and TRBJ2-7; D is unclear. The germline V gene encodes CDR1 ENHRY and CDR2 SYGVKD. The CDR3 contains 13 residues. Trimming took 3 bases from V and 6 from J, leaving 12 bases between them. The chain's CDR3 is CAISDPLHLEQYF. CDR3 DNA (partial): TGTGCCATCAGTGACCCCTTACACCTCGAG.